Each of the 21 T cell receptor beta chains below was sequenced from the same sample in a study of T cells in Graves' hyperthyroidism and ophthalmopathy. What was amplified from RNA transcripts were TCR beta CDR3 regions. The study used the HTBI primer set for a first-round RT-PCR of the TCR CDR3. A single record per CDR3 protein comes from TCRdb applying MiXCR to the multiplex PCR reads. The sample has over 150,000 distinct CDR3 sequences, 17% seen once; the top ten hold roughly 55%. Material for sequencing was blood. These receptors were collected from a woman between 45 and 65 years old with Graves' hyperthyroidism.

Details on this clonotype: A much larger clone sits a single nucleotide away, making a read error possible. This chain links TRBV2 with TRBJ1-5, with unresolved D. Per the germline V gene, CDR1 is SNHLY and CDR2 is FYNNEI. CDR3 length: 14 amino acids. CDR3 in amino acids: CASQTAENNRPQHF. CDR3 coding DNA: TGTGCCAGTCAGACGGCAGAAAACAATCGGCCCCAGCATTTT.

This clonotype was found a few times. The chain combines TRBV29-1 with TRBJ1-2; TRBD1 matches at 10 bases. V was clipped by 4 bases and J by 2 bases; unmatched bases: 7. CDR1 SQVTM and CDR2 ANQGSEA come from the germline V gene. The CDR3 runs to 15 residues. CDR3 in DNA: TGCAGCGTTGCCACCGGGACAGGGGTAAACTATGGCTACACCTTC. It is translated as CSVATGTGVNYGYTF.

This clonotype has only one observation. V usage is TRBV30 and J usage is TRBJ2-5, with TRBD2 matching 13 bases. The V segment lost 2 bases and the J segment 5 bases; nucleotides outside the gene matches: 5. CDR3 size: 15 residues. CDR1 and CDR2 from the germline V gene are GTSNPN and SVGIG (reference sequence). CDR3 in DNA: TGTGCCTGGAGTCCTTCACTAGCGGGAGGGGAGACCCAGTACTTC. It yields the protein CAWSPSLAGGETQYF.

The genes are TRBV30 and TRBJ2-1, with TRBD2 matching 11 bases. The CDR3 loop spans 16 amino acids. V dropped 5 bases and J dropped 2; count of bases not matched to a gene: 8. Germline values: CDR1 GTSNPN, CDR2 SVGIG (reference sequence). Here the CDR3 DNA reads TGTGCCTGGGTACCTAGCGGGAGGAGTCCCTACAATGAGCAGTTCTTC. Protein: CAWVPSGRSPYNEQFF.

The chain employs TRBV27 and TRBJ2-3, with D perhaps given as TRBD1 or TRBD2 (5 bases each). V shed 6 bases and J shed 4 bases, with 20 bases lying between them. The length of the CDR3 is 16 residues. Germline V lookup: CDR1 MNHEY, CDR2 SMNVEV (reference sequence). CDR3 sequence: CASSQGRGRKSDTQYF. The CDR3 DNA follows: TGTGCCAGCAGCCAGGGCCGGGGCCGAAAGTCAGATACGCAGTATTTT.

The chain recombines TRBV19 with TRBJ2-1; 12 positions match TRBD2. With 4 bases clipped from V and 2 bases from J, the junction kept 6 bases outside the gene matches. The CDR3 has 17 residues. Germline V gene data show CDR1 as LNHDA and CDR2 as SQIVND (reference sequence). The CDR3 loop is CASSTTSGRSPYNEQFF. The CDR3 bases are TGTGCCAGTAGTACTACTAGCGGGAGGAGTCCCTACAATGAGCAGTTCTTC. Full variable domain (outside the CDR3, taken from reference TRBV19 and TRBJ2-1): DGGITQSPKYLFRKEGQNVTLSCEQNLNHDAMYWYRQDPGQGLRLIYYSQIVNDFQKGDIAEGYSVSREKKESFPLTVTSAQKNPTAFYLCASSTTSGRSPYNEQFFGPGTRLTVL.

This clonotype was recorded at least ten times. The chain joins TRBV7-2 to TRBJ2-7; TRBD2 aligns across 9 bases. This CDR3 contains 14 residues. Trimming removed 3 bases from V and 5 bases from J; junction bases left unmatched: 5. Germline loops: CDR1 SGHTA, CDR2 FQGNSA. CDR3 region: CASSFRSGSNEQYF. The CDR3, as DNA: TGTGCCAGCAGCTTTCGTAGCGGGAGTAACGAGCAGTACTTC.

Ten or more counts support this clonotype. V and J are TRBV18 and TRBJ1-1; no clear D. The V end was cut by 2 bases, the J end by 3 bases, with 13 bases between. In germline, CDR1 is KGHSH, CDR2 LQKENI. The CDR3 length is 15 residues. As DNA, the CDR3 is TGTGCCAGCTCACCAGGGCACTTGAGGGACACTGAAGCTTTCTTT. It specifies CASSPGHLRDTEAFF.

Details on this clonotype: Since no conserved phenylalanine or tryptophan closes the CDR3, a read error is the likely cause. This sequence joins TRBV9 and TRBJ1-1; TRBD1 matches 9 bases. CDR3 size: 14 residues. Germline trimming cut 4 bases from V and 5 bases from J; bases unmatched to any gene: 6. Per the germline V gene, CDR1 is SGDLS and CDR2 is YYNGEE. This CDR3 reads CASSSTGTGTEAFL. CDR3 DNA: TGTGCCAGCAGCTCCACGGGGACAGGGACTGAAGCTTTCTTA.

This clonotype was counted between two and nine times. This chain uses TRBV4-1 with TRBJ2-3, with 13 bases that match TRBD2. The V gene end was trimmed by 3 bases and the J gene end by 4 bases; junction bases not matched to a gene: 7. Germline CDR1 is MGHRA and CDR2 is YSYEKL. There are 17 residues in the CDR3. CDR3 protein: CASSHLSTSGRSDTQYF. The CDR3 nucleotides are TGCGCCAGCAGCCACCTTTCGACTAGCGGGAGGTCAGATACGCAGTATTTT.

The chain uses TRBV4-1 and TRBJ2-3; 10 positions match TRBD2. Germline V gene data show CDR1 as MGHRA and CDR2 as YSYEKL. Trimming removed 1 base from V and 2 bases from J; junction bases left unmatched: 6. This CDR3 has 17 amino acids. The CDR3 loop is CASSQGPLAGDTDTQYF. The CDR3 bases are TGCGCCAGCAGCCAAGGTCCCCTAGCGGGAGACACAGATACGCAGTATTTT.

The chain uses TRBV29-1 and TRBJ2-6, with D possibly TRBD1 on 5 matching bases. The CDR3 consists of 14 residues. Germline assignment: CDR1 SQVTM and CDR2 ANQGSEA. Trimming removed 3 bases from V and 4 bases from J, with 10 bases in between. The CDR3 loop is CSVEAGSGANVLTF. The CDR3, as DNA: TGCAGCGTTGAGGCAGGGTCAGGGGCCAACGTCCTGACTTTC.

This clonotype was counted ten times or more. The chain uses TRBV19 and TRBJ2-1, with 14 bases matching TRBD2. The CDR3 is 16 residues long. The J segment lost 4 bases and the V segment lost 7 bases, leaving 6 bases of the junction unmatched. CDR1 and CDR2 (germline): LNHDA, SQIVND (reference sequence). The CDR3: CASIVGTSGGYNEQFF. The CDR3 region has the DNA TGTGCCAGTATCGTGGGGACTAGCGGGGGTTACAATGAGCAGTTCTTC.

This clonotype was seen a few times. The chain employs TRBV27 and TRBJ2-7; D might be TRBD2 (6 bases). Germline-derived CDR1 and CDR2 are MNHEY and SMNVEV (reference sequence). The CDR3 sequence is 16 residues long. Trimming removed 5 bases from V and 1 base from J, with 18 bases in between. CDR3 sequence: CASSRFGGGVSYEQYF. The CDR3 nucleotides read TGTGCCAGCAGTAGGTTTGGGGGAGGAGTTTCCTACGAGCAGTACTTC.

This clonotype was picked up many times. This rearrangement joins TRBV20-1 to TRBJ1-2; D unclear. CDR3 length: 14 amino acids. The germline gives CDR1 DFQATT, CDR2 SNEGSKA (reference sequence). V shed 1 base and J shed 2 bases, with 11 bases lying between them. The chain's CDR3 is CSARGRTANYGYTF. In nucleotides, the CDR3 is TGCAGTGCTAGAGGGAGGACTGCGAACTATGGCTACACCTTC.

This chain uses TRBV20-1 with TRBJ2-2; D may be TRBD1 (5 bases). The V end was cut by 4 bases, the J end by 6 bases, with 18 bases between. Germline values: CDR1 DFQATT, CDR2 SNEGSKA (reference sequence). CDR3 size: 15 residues. CDR3 coding DNA: TGCAGTGCTAATCGGCCAAGGGGCGAAGCCGGGGAGCTGTTTTTT. It specifies CSANRPRGEAGELFF.

This clonotype appeared many times. This chain links TRBV28 with TRBJ2-7; 9 nucleotides line up with TRBD1. Germline CDR1 and CDR2: MDHEN and SYDVKM. V lost 4 bases to trimming and J lost 2 bases; unmatched junction nucleotides: 0. The CDR3 is made up of 13 amino acids. CDR3 nucleotide sequence: TGTGCCAGCAGTTGGACAGGGGCCTACGAGCAGTACTTC. Translating it yields CASSWTGAYEQYF.

This clonotype was recorded at least ten times. The chain joins TRBV12-3 or TRBV12-4 to TRBJ2-7; the match to TRBD2 covers 7 bases. This CDR3 has 12 residues. V lost 6 bases, J lost 6 bases, and 5 bases stayed unmatched. The CDR3 DNA sequence: TGTGCCAGCAGCCCAGGCGGGGGCGAGCAGTACTTC. Translated: CASSPGGGEQYF.

This clonotype was seen repeatedly, ten times or more. The chain couples TRBV28 to TRBJ1-1; possibly TRBD1 for D (5 bases). The CDR3 is 14 residues long. Germline lookup yields CDR1 MDHEN and CDR2 SYDVKM. V dropped 0 bases and J dropped 4 bases, with 9 bases sitting between them. CDR3 coding DNA: TGTGCCAGCAGTTTATGGCAGGGTGTCACTGAAGCTTTCTTT. This gives the protein CASSLWQGVTEAFF.

This clonotype was recorded a few times. A read error may explain this, as a much larger clone is one base away. The conserved closing phenylalanine or tryptophan is absent in this CDR3, likely reflecting a read error. This sequence joins TRBV2 and TRBJ1-3; 9 bases fit TRBD1. With 2 bases clipped from V and 2 bases from J, the junction kept 4 bases outside the gene matches. Looked up from germline, CDR1 is SNHLY and CDR2 is FYNNEI. This CDR3 region has 16 residues. The CDR3 DNA follows: TGTGCCAGCAGTGAAACTAGGACAGGGGCTGGAAACACCATATATCTT. It translates to CASSETRTGAGNTIYL.

As concerns this clonotype: This may arise from a read error, as a much more abundant clone is one base away. The rearrangement joins TRBV11-2 to TRBJ2-5; TRBD2 might be the D (6 bases). Per the germline V gene, CDR1 is SGHAT and CDR2 is FQNNGV. The CDR3 is 16 amino acids. The CDR3 nucleotides are TGTGCCGGCAGCTTAGATAGGGGACTGCCCCAAGAGACCCAGTACTTC. Translating it yields CAGSLDRGLPQETQYF.